Shown below are 22 T cell receptor beta chains from a single sample sequenced in a study of OX40 agonist ivuxolimab in advanced cancers. The table came from immunoSEQ multiplex PCR; TCRdb's copy has only in-frame clones and leaves some out. The sample has 70,000 or so clones; about 84% are singletons. The sample consisted of CD4+ or CD8+ T cells sorted from blood, taken in a trial of the OX40 agonist ivuxolimab. Source of these receptors: an adult with an advanced solid tumor such as melanoma, head and neck, liver or kidney cancer.

The chain employs TRBV18 and TRBJ1-2; possibly TRBD1 for D (6 bases). Germline V gene sequence: CDR1 KGHSH, CDR2 LQKENI. With 6 bases removed from V and 4 bases from J, the gap between germline ends came to 18 bases. The CDR3 spans 15 residues. CDR3 nucleotides: TGTGCCAGCTCTCCGGCGTTGGGGGGGGCCTATGGCTACACCTTC. Translation: CASSPALGGAYGYTF.

DNA for the CDR3: TGTGCCAGCAGTTTAGCGGGGAGCTCCTACAATGAGCAGTTCTTC. Translated: CASSLAGSSYNEQFF. This sequence joins TRBV2 and TRBJ2-1; 8 nucleotides align to TRBD2. The CDR3 totals 15 residues. Germline values: CDR1 SNHLY, CDR2 FYNNEI. J was trimmed by 0 bases and V by 5 bases; bases with no gene match: 3.

The rearrangement links TRBV6-5 to TRBJ2-5, with D perhaps assigned TRBD1 or TRBD2 (5 bases each). The CDR3 consists of 14 residues. The germline V gene encodes CDR1 MNHEY and CDR2 SVGAGI. V lost 4 bases to trimming and J lost 5 bases, with 14 bases between them. The DNA of the CDR3 is TGTGCCAGCAGTTCGGACGGGGCCGGGGAGACCCAGTACTTC. Encoded protein: CASSSDGAGETQYF.

On this clone: Other DNA sequences of this sample code for an identical CDR3. The DNA of the CDR3 is TGCGCCAGCAGCCGCAGCACAGATACGCAGTATTTT. Translated: CASSRSTDTQYF. The V call is TRBV5-1, the J call TRBJ2-3; D is undetermined. Germline V CDR1 and CDR2: SGHRS, YFSETQ. The CDR3 runs to 12 residues. Trimming took 4 bases from V and 0 from J, leaving 3 bases between them.

V is TRBV29-1 and J is TRBJ2-3; D is unresolved. The CDR3 spans 15 residues. Germline V CDR1 and CDR2: SQVTM, ANQGSEA. V dropped 0 bases and J dropped 2 bases, with 12 bases sitting between them. CDR3 residues: CSVEDIGGSTDTQYF. The CDR3 bases are TGCAGCGTTGAAGATATTGGCGGTTCCACAGATACGCAGTATTTT.

V gene TRBV19 combines with J gene TRBJ2-1; the D is unclear. CDR3 length: 12 residues. Germline CDR1 and CDR2: LNHDA and SQIVND (reference sequence). V lost 7 bases and J lost 3, with 7 bases in between. DNA of the CDR3: TGTGCCAGTAAAGCCGGCTACAATGAGCAGTTCTTC. Protein: CASKAGYNEQFF.

Points on this clone: One end of the junction fails to match germline, which may point to a read error. The V and J genes are TRBV7-2 and TRBJ1-5; TRBD1 matches 9 bases. CDR3 size: 13 residues. Germline lookup yields CDR1 SGHTA and CDR2 FQGNSA. The CDR3 sequence: CASSRDRDQPRHF. The CDR3 DNA sequence: TGTGCCAGCAGCCGGGACAGGGACCAGCCCCGGCATTTT.

The V and J genes are TRBV6-1 and TRBJ1-1, with D uncertain. V was pared by 2 bases and J by 5 bases, with 12 bases between. The germline gives CDR1 MNHNS, CDR2 SASEGT. The CDR3 consists of 14 residues. The CDR3 DNA follows: TGTGCCAGCAGTGAATATGGGGAAGATACTGAAGCTTTCTTT. Protein product: CASSEYGEDTEAFF.

V and J are TRBV5-4 and TRBJ2-7; 9 nucleotides line up with TRBD2. The J segment lost 3 bases and the V segment lost 4 bases, leaving 8 bases of the junction unmatched. Germline lookup yields CDR1 SGHNT and CDR2 YYREEE (reference sequence). The length of the CDR3 is 15 residues. The CDR3 region is CASSDVTSGIYEQYF. The CDR3 bases are TGTGCCAGCAGCGACGTGACTAGCGGTATCTACGAGCAGTACTTC. Full variable domain (missing parts from reference TRBV5-4 and TRBJ2-7): ETGVTQSPTHLIKTRGQQVTLRCSSQSGHNTVSWYQQALGQGPQFIFQYYREEENGRGNFPPRFSGLQFPNYSSELNVNALELDDSALYLCASSDVTSGIYEQYFGPGTRLTVT.

For this clone: Other DNA sequences within the sample encode an identical CDR3. In DNA form, the CDR3 reads TGTGCCAGCAGCAAAGCTTTCGAGACAGGGGGCTGTCAGCCCCAGCATTTT. It codes for CASSKAFETGGCQPQHF. The chain employs TRBV21-1 and TRBJ1-5; the table's D call TRBD1 went unverified against the DNA. TRBV21-1 is marked as a pseudogene. The CDR3 extends over 17 amino acids.

The V and J genes are TRBV7-2 and TRBJ1-3, with a weak D call TRBD1 (5 bases). This CDR3 comprises 11 residues. The germline CDR1 and CDR2 sequences are SGHTA and FQGNSA. The V end was cut by 5 bases, the J end by 8 bases, with 7 bases between. The CDR3 coding sequence is TGTGCCAGCAGCCGGGGCGACACCATATATTTT. As protein: CASSRGDTIYF.

V is TRBV30 and J is TRBJ1-2, with a tentative D call TRBD1 (6 bases). CDR1 GTSNPN and CDR2 SVGIG come from the germline V gene (reference sequence). The CDR3 contains 14 residues. Trimming cost V 0 bases and J 2 bases, with 10 bases left between them. The CDR3 loop reads CAWSVYRENYGYTF. The DNA of the CDR3 is TGTGCCTGGAGTGTATACAGGGAGAACTATGGCTACACCTTC.

The CDR3 sequence is CASIPDWGVDNEQFF. CDR3 nucleotide sequence: TGCGCCAGCATCCCCGACTGGGGTGTCGACAATGAGCAGTTCTTC. The chain carries TRBV5-1 and TRBJ2-1; D gene ambiguous. Looked up from germline, CDR1 is SGHRS and CDR2 is YFSETQ. Trimming removed 6 bases at V and 5 bases at J, with 18 bases between. CDR3 size: 15 residues.

The V and J genes are TRBV19 and TRBJ2-7; no reliable D call. Trimming left V 4 bases short and J 5 bases short, with 15 bases between. CDR3 length: 14 amino acids. In germline, CDR1 is LNHDA, CDR2 SQIVND (reference sequence). The CDR3 DNA is TGTGCCAGTAGTAAGAAACAATTGGGAAACGAGCAGTACTTC. This gives the protein CASSKKQLGNEQYF.

The CDR3 reads CATPDWSANSPLHF. The CDR3 bases are TGCGCCACCCCAGACTGGTCAGCTAATTCACCCCTCCACTTT. The V gene is TRBV10-1, the J gene TRBJ1-6; D gene uncertain. This CDR3 is built from 14 residues. V lost 10 bases, J lost 6 bases, and 16 bases lay in between. Germline V gene lookup returns CDR1 WNHNN and CDR2 SYGVQD (reference sequence).

The chain has TRBV6-5 and TRBJ2-1; weak D call: TRBD1 (9 bases). There are 15 residues in the CDR3. Germline V gene data show CDR1 as MNHEY and CDR2 as SVGAGI. Trimming took off 6 bases at V and 6 bases at J, with 18 bases between the two ends. The CDR3 DNA sequence: TGTGCCAGCAGGTCACAGGGGGCGGGGGGCAATGAGCAGTTCTTC. Amino acids: CASRSQGAGGNEQFF.

V and J are TRBV11-2 and TRBJ2-3, with D possibly matching TRBD2 (6 bases). Deletions cut 5 bases from V and 3 bases from J, with 15 bases between. Germline loops: CDR1 SGHAT, CDR2 FQNNGV. The CDR3 is made up of 15 amino acids. The CDR3 here is CASSDGGTQTDTQYF. The DNA of the CDR3 is TGTGCCAGCAGCGACGGAGGGACTCAAACAGATACGCAGTATTTT.

V gene TRBV11-3 combines with J gene TRBJ2-1; D might be TRBD1 (6 bases). The V and J ends lost 4 bases and 12 bases respectively, with 13 bases between them. Germline values: CDR1 SGHNT, CDR2 YENEEA. The CDR3 extends over 12 amino acids. Written as DNA, the CDR3 is TGTGCCAGCAGCTCACAGGGTACTGGGCAGTTCTTC. This sequence encodes CASSSQGTGQFF.

This clone was seen only a few times. The V and J genes are TRBV6-6 and TRBJ1-2, with 8 bases fitting TRBD1. There are 14 residues in the CDR3. Germline assignment: CDR1 MNHNY and CDR2 SVGAGI (reference sequence). Trimming at V came to 6 bases and at J to 4 bases, leaving 7 bases not matched to a gene. CDR3 nucleotide sequence: TGTGCCAGCAGGGGACAGGTAAAGAGCTATGGCTACACCTTC. Translating it yields CASRGQVKSYGYTF.

The V and J genes are TRBV6-1 and TRBJ1-4; 8 nucleotides match TRBD1. V was clipped by 0 bases and J by 10 bases; unmatched bases: 7. Germline CDR1 and CDR2: MNHNS and SASEGT. There are 15 residues in the CDR3. DNA for the CDR3: TGTGCCAGCAGTGAAGCAGTGACAGGGGACGGAAAACTGTTTTTT. It specifies CASSEAVTGDGKLFF.

CDR3 sequence (DNA): TGTGCCAGCAGCTTAGCTCACGGGGGTGGAAACACCATATATTTT. Translating gives CASSLAHGGGNTIYF. The chain links TRBV7-3 to TRBJ1-3; D is perhaps TRBD1 (5 bases). The CDR3 has 15 amino acids. V was clipped by 2 bases and J by 3 bases, with 11 bases between them. CDR1 is SGHTA and CDR2 is FQGTGA in the germline V gene.

This chain uses TRBV25-1 with TRBJ1-5, with TRBD1 as a possible D gene (6 bases). Trimming cost V 6 bases and J 7 bases, with 16 bases left between them. This CDR3 has 14 residues. CDR1 and CDR2 from the germline V gene are MGHDK and SYGVNS. CDR3 nucleotide sequence: TGTGCCAGCAGCAGAGCAGGGGTGGAGCAGCCCCAGCATTTT. Translated, it gives CASSRAGVEQPQHF.